This TCR beta chain stems from a study of cytomegalovirus exposure and HLA in healthy donors. Only in-frame clones appear in the TCRdb table, and some are missing; sequencing was by immunoSEQ multiplex PCR. The sample records about 250,000 clones, more than 85% being singletons. V dropped 9 bases and J dropped 4; count of bases not matched to a gene: 10. The germline gives CDR1 SNHLY, CDR2 FYNNEI. This CDR3 spans 15 amino acids. Regarding this clone: The antigen is undetermined.

Findings and limits, study-wide: The classifier was said to identify cytomegalovirus status with high specificity and sensitivity. In vitro testing confirmed a few CMV-associated chains as specific for CMV antigens. According to a later analysis, TCR clusters from the first cohort tended to co-occur in the 120 or so validation repertoires. There were 150 or so TCR beta chains listed as cytomegalovirus-associated.

The TCR was taken from a man between 18 and 35 years old in good health and CMV-seropositive. The sample taken for sequencing was PBMCs. V and J are TRBV2 and TRBJ2-1; 9 bases line up with TRBD1. The CDR3 spells CASSPGQGPYNEQFF. The CDR3 DNA reads as TGTGCCAGTTCTCCGGGACAGGGTCCTTACAATGAGCAGTTCTTC. The full variable domain, its missing parts supplied by reference TRBV2 and TRBJ2-1, is EPEVTQTPSHQVTQMGQEVILRCVPISNHLYFYWYRQILGQKVEFLVSFYNNEISEKSEIFDDQFSVERPDGSNFTLKIRSTKLEDSAMYFCASSPGQGPYNEQFFGPGTRLTVL.